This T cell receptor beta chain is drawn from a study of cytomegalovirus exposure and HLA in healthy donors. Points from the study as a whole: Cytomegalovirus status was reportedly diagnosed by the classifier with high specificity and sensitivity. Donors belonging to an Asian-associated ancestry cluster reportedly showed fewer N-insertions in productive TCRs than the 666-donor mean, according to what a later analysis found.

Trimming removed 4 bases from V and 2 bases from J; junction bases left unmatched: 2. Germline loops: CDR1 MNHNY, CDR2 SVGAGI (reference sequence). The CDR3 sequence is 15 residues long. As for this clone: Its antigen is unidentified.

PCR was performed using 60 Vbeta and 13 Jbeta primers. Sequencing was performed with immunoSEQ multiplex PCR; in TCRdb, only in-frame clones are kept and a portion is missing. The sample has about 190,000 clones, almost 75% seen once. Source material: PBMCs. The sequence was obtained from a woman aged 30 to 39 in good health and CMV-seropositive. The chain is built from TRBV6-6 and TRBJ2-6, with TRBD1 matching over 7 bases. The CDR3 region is CASSLGGAGANVLTF. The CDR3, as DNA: TGTGCCAGCAGTTTAGGGGGCGCTGGGGCCAACGTCCTGACTTTC.